Each of the 16 T cell receptor beta chains below was sequenced from the same sample in a study of blood T cell repertoires in COVID-19. Here immunoSEQ multiplex PCR was the method, and the copy in TCRdb shows in-frame clones only, minus some. The data show around 270,000 clones, approximately 86% seen once. Source material: peripheral blood. Receptors originate from an older woman with COVID-19, enrolled during active disease.

The chain combines TRBV29-1 with TRBJ1-3; D is unclear. The germline V and J ends were trimmed by 4 bases and 0 bases, with 7 bases remaining between them. The CDR3 is 13 amino acids. Per the germline V gene, CDR1 is SQVTM and CDR2 is ANQGSEA. DNA of the CDR3: TGCAGCGTTGGGGCCCTCTCTGGAAACACCATATATTTT. This translates into CSVGALSGNTIYF.

The chain joins TRBV6-5 to TRBJ2-7, with 7 bases fitting TRBD2. V was clipped by 2 bases and J by 6 bases; unmatched bases: 10. The CDR3 runs to 15 residues. Looked up from germline, CDR1 is MNHEY and CDR2 is SVGAGI. CDR3 nucleotides: TGTGCCAGCAGTTACCAGCGGGAAGGGTCTAGCGAGCAGTACTTC. It codes for CASSYQREGSSEQYF.

J is TRBJ1-2 and V is TRBV28; 7 positions match TRBD1. V gave up 5 bases and J gave up 4 bases; unmatched junction bases: 7. CDR1 is MDHEN and CDR2 is SYDVKM in the germline V gene. The CDR3 is 14 residues long. CDR3 residues: CASSRQGSGYGYTF. The CDR3 DNA reads TGTGCCAGCAGTAGACAGGGCTCTGGCTATGGCTACACCTTC.

This clone appeared once. This chain links TRBV3-1 (or the pseudogene TRBV3-2) with TRBJ2-1; TRBD2 matches 7 bases. CDR1 and CDR2 from the germline V gene are LGHDT and YNNKEL (reference sequence). Trimming removed 0 bases from V and 4 bases from J; junction bases left unmatched: 6. CDR3 length: 16 amino acids. As DNA, the CDR3 is TGTGCCAGCAGCCAAGATCTCGCGGGAGTTTACAATGAGCAGTTCTTC. Translated, it gives CASSQDLAGVYNEQFF.

This chain uses TRBV3-1 (or the pseudogene TRBV3-2) with TRBJ1-5; the match to TRBD1 covers 7 bases. This CDR3 has 13 amino acids. V gave up 2 bases and J gave up 8 bases; unmatched junction bases: 3. CDR1 and CDR2 (germline): LGHDT, YNNKEL (reference sequence). The CDR3 spells CASSQQGVKPQHF. In DNA, the CDR3 is TGTGCCAGCAGCCAACAGGGGGTGAAGCCCCAGCATTTT.

The chain couples TRBV7-9 to TRBJ1-5, with a weak D call TRBD1 (6 bases). Germline CDR1 SEHNR, CDR2 FQNEAQ (reference sequence). V was clipped by 5 bases and J by 0 bases, with 14 bases between them. The CDR3 loop spans 16 amino acids. Here the CDR3 DNA reads TGTGCCAGCAGCAAATCAGGGGATCCTAGCAATCAGCCCCAGCATTTT. Residues: CASSKSGDPSNQPQHF.

This rearrangement joins TRBV5-1 to TRBJ2-7; the D gene is possibly TRBD2 (5 bases). CDR1 and CDR2 from the germline V gene are SGHRS and YFSETQ. Trimming left V 0 bases short and J 6 bases short, with 16 bases between. The CDR3 has 15 residues. In DNA, the CDR3 is TGCGCCAGCAGCTTGGGCGCGGGCATCTCCACCGAGCAGTACTTC. Translated: CASSLGAGISTEQYF.

The rearrangement links TRBV29-1 to TRBJ2-7, with TRBD1 as a possible D gene (6 bases). The CDR3 is 13 residues long. Germline V lookup: CDR1 SQVTM, CDR2 ANQGSEA. The V and J ends lost 6 bases and 1 base respectively, with 13 bases between them. In nucleotides, the CDR3 is TGCAGCGTGGCGACAGGTACTTCCTACGAGCAGTACTTC. It encodes CSVATGTSYEQYF.

The rearrangement links TRBV10-3 to TRBJ2-2, with 10 bases identical to TRBD1. In germline, CDR1 is ENHRY, CDR2 SYGVKD. There are 17 residues in the CDR3. The junction had 9 bases not matched to a gene; V was cut back by 7 bases and J by 1 base. For the CDR3, the DNA is TGTGCCATCAACGACAGGGGGCGCAGCTTGAACACCGGGGAGCTGTTTTTT. Its protein product is CAINDRGRSLNTGELFF.

This chain joins TRBV7-9 and TRBJ2-7; 9 bases map to TRBD2. With V trimmed by 3 bases and J by 4 bases, 10 bases remained unmatched. The CDR3 runs to 16 residues. Germline loops: CDR1 SEHNR, CDR2 FQNEAQ (reference sequence). The CDR3 DNA reads TGTGCCAGCAGCTTTAGCGGGAGTGGGTTCGTGTACGAGCAGTACTTC. It encodes CASSFSGSGFVYEQYF.

V usage is TRBV7-9 and J usage is TRBJ2-1; 8 bases align to TRBD1. This CDR3 spans 14 amino acids. Germline-derived CDR1 and CDR2 are SEHNR and FQNEAQ (reference sequence). Trimming cost V 7 bases and J 4 bases; bases outside gene matches: 6. CDR3: CASTLDRVYNEQFF. CDR3 in DNA: TGTGCCAGCACCTTGGACAGGGTATACAATGAGCAGTTCTTC.

The chain links TRBV18 to TRBJ1-1; 8 nucleotides line up with TRBD1. The CDR3 spans 15 residues. With V trimmed by 3 bases and J by 4 bases, 7 bases remained unmatched. Germline CDR1 is KGHSH and CDR2 is LQKENI. The CDR3 DNA follows: TGTGCCAGCTCACCGCAGGGGGCCTGGGGCACTGAAGCTTTCTTT. Translating gives CASSPQGAWGTEAFF.

The chain employs TRBV6-6 and TRBJ1-5; perhaps TRBD1 as D (5 bases). The CDR3 loop spans 19 amino acids. Deletions cut 5 bases from V and 0 bases from J, with 23 bases between. Germline loops: CDR1 MNHNY, CDR2 SVGAGI (reference sequence). The CDR3 reads CASSPRWGSGANSNQPQHF. CDR3 DNA: TGTGCCAGCAGTCCACGATGGGGGAGCGGGGCCAATAGCAATCAGCCCCAGCATTTT.

This chain uses TRBV27 with TRBJ1-2, with TRBD1 matching 7 bases. The germline gives CDR1 MNHEY, CDR2 SMNVEV (reference sequence). The CDR3 has 14 residues. Trimming at V came to 6 bases and at J to 2 bases, leaving 6 bases not matched to a gene. This CDR3 is CASRTGLRNYGYTF. As DNA, the CDR3 is TGTGCCAGCAGGACAGGGTTGCGAAACTATGGCTACACCTTC.

This chain links TRBV7-3 with TRBJ2-1; possibly TRBD2 for D (6 bases). Germline-derived CDR1 and CDR2 are SGHTA and FQGTGA. The CDR3 loop spans 14 amino acids. The V end lost 5 bases, the J end lost 4 bases, and 12 bases lay between the germline ends. In DNA, the CDR3 is TGTGCCAGCAGCCCGACTAGGACTTACAATGAGCAGTTCTTC. It is translated as CASSPTRTYNEQFF.

The chain combines TRBV19 with TRBJ1-3, with TRBD1 matching 7 bases. Germline V gene data show CDR1 as LNHDA and CDR2 as SQIVND (reference sequence). This CDR3 is built from 15 residues. V shed 4 bases and J 3 bases; nucleotides not matched to a gene: 6. CDR3 residues: CASSTIGTVGNTIYF. DNA for the CDR3: TGTGCCAGTAGTACGATCGGGACAGTTGGAAACACCATATATTTT.